Below are 22 T cell receptor beta chains sequenced from a single sample in a study of T-cell reconstitution after alpha-beta-depleted transplantation in children. Library preparation (for TCRbeta) was performed with unique molecular identifiers. TCRdb processed the PCR reads anew with MiXCR; each CDR3 protein has one entry. The sample has nearly 20,000 distinct CDR3 sequences, around 13% seen once. Sequenced material: PBMCs, mostly from graft donor cells, taken 60 days after TCRalphabeta/CD19-depleted stem cell transplant. These receptors were taken from a female patient aged 2-10 years who had a stem cell transplant for congenital amegakaryocytic thrombocytopenia, so the T cells may come from the graft donor.

This clonotype occurred many times. The gene calls are TRBV11-2 and TRBJ1-6; D gene unclear. CDR1 and CDR2 (germline): SGHAT, FQNNGV. The ends were cut back, 3 bases at V and 10 bases at J, with 13 bases in the middle. The CDR3 contains 14 residues. CDR3 residues: CASSFFPAGSPLHF. The CDR3 nucleotides read TGTGCCAGCAGCTTCTTTCCGGCAGGATCACCCCTCCACTTT.

This clonotype was seen repeatedly, ten times or more. J is TRBJ1-3 and V is TRBV7-9; tentatively, D is TRBD1 (6 bases). The CDR3 loop spans 17 amino acids. Trimming took 7 bases from V and 0 from J, leaving 19 bases between them. In germline, CDR1 is SEHNR, CDR2 FQNEAQ (reference sequence). CDR3 residues: CASTYWGGSRSGNTIYF. CDR3 DNA sequence: TGTGCCAGCACCTACTGGGGGGGCAGTCGCTCTGGAAACACCATATATTTT.

The CDR3 here is CASSQDPAWETQYF. CDR3 nucleotide sequence: TGTGCCAGCAGCCAAGATCCAGCGTGGGAGACCCAGTACTTC. The V gene is TRBV14, the J gene TRBJ2-5; D not resolved. The ends were cut back, 0 bases at V and 5 bases at J, with 10 bases in the middle. CDR3 length equals 14 residues. Germline loops: CDR1 SGHDN, CDR2 FVKESK.

This clonotype has at least ten counts. The chain carries TRBV28 and TRBJ2-3; either TRBD1 or TRBD2 may fit D (5 bases each). The germline gives CDR1 MDHEN, CDR2 SYDVKM. The CDR3 has 16 amino acids. Trimming cost V 3 bases and J 5 bases, with 18 bases left between them. The CDR3, as DNA: TGTGCCAGCAGTTTCTCCGGGGACCTCGCGAGAGATACGCAGTATTTT. Amino acid sequence: CASSFSGDLARDTQYF.

In its sample, this clonotype was seen many times. V gene TRBV29-1 combines with J gene TRBJ1-1; D unresolved. Trimming cost V 3 bases and J 1 base, with 3 bases left between them. CDR1 and CDR2 from the germline V gene are SQVTM and ANQGSEA. The CDR3 sequence is 11 residues long. CDR3 sequence reads: CSVDENTEAFF. The CDR3 DNA reads TGCAGCGTTGACGAGAACACTGAAGCTTTCTTT. Full variable domain (rest looked up from reference TRBV29-1 and TRBJ1-1): SAVISQKPSRDICQRGTSLTIQCQVDSQVTMMFWYRQQPGQSLTLIATANQGSEATYESGFVIDKFPISRPNLTFSTLTVSNMSPEDSSIYLCSVDENTEAFFGQGTRLTVV.

This clonotype was detected ten times or more. The DNA of the CDR3 is TGCGCCAGCAGCTTGGAAGGGAATACAGGAAACATTCAGTACTTC. This encodes CASSLEGNTGNIQYF. The V call is TRBV5-1, the J call TRBJ2-4; D might be TRBD1 (5 bases). V gave up 0 bases and J gave up 6 bases, with 13 bases separating them. The germline V gene has CDR1 SGHRS and CDR2 YFSETQ. There are 15 residues in the CDR3.

The table lists this clonotype with many counts. The rearrangement joins TRBV3-1 to TRBJ2-6, with D uncertain. Trimming shortened V by 3 bases and J by 2 bases, and 8 bases separated the two germline ends. CDR1 is LGHDT and CDR2 is YNNKEL in the germline V gene (reference sequence). The CDR3 contains 15 residues. In nucleotides, the CDR3 is TGTGCCAGCAGCCATGCTCGAACTGGGGCCAACGTCCTGACTTTC. This sequence encodes CASSHARTGANVLTF.

This clonotype was seen at least ten times. The rearrangement uses TRBV7-2 and TRBJ2-1; 7 positions match TRBD2. V shed 5 bases, J shed 2 bases, and the junction held 9 bases outside the gene matches. The CDR3 runs to 16 residues. Germline V gene lookup returns CDR1 SGHTA and CDR2 FQGNSA. The CDR3 DNA sequence: TGTGCCAGCAGCCCGACGACTAGCCTTACCTACAATGAGCAGTTCTTC. This gives the protein CASSPTTSLTYNEQFF.

This clonotype has ten or more counts. This sequence joins TRBV12-3 or TRBV12-4 and TRBJ1-2, with D possibly matching TRBD1 (5 bases). This CDR3 contains 12 residues. V was trimmed by 4 bases and J by 8 bases, leaving 11 bases between them. The chain's CDR3 is CASSSRVIGYTF. The CDR3 nucleotides are TGTGCCAGCAGTTCCAGGGTGATCGGCTACACCTTC.

This clonotype was observed many times. The rearrangement joins TRBV7-9 to TRBJ2-1; TRBD2 agrees at 7 bases. Trimming cost V 8 bases and J 1 base; bases outside gene matches: 14. This CDR3 is built from 17 residues. Germline-derived CDR1 and CDR2 are SEHNR and FQNEAQ (reference sequence). CDR3 amino acids: CASFDRRGSTSYNEQFF. The CDR3 coding sequence is TGTGCCAGCTTCGATCGGCGCGGGAGTACATCCTACAATGAGCAGTTCTTC.

J is TRBJ2-5 and V is TRBV30; no firm D call. CDR1 is GTSNPN and CDR2 is SVGIG in the germline V gene (reference sequence). Trimming stripped 0 bases from V and 4 bases from J, with 0 bases between. There are 10 residues in the CDR3. The CDR3: CAWSVETQYF. The DNA of the CDR3 is TGTGCCTGGAGTGTAGAGACCCAGTACTTC.

In this sample, this clonotype turned up many times. The rearrangement uses TRBV6-4 and TRBJ2-6; D may be TRBD1 or TRBD2 (5 bases each). The germline V and J ends were trimmed by 0 bases and 1 base, with 7 bases remaining between them. From germline, CDR1 is MRHNA and CDR2 SNTAGT. The CDR3 runs 16 residues. The CDR3 here is CASSDSWGSGANVLTF. CDR3 coding DNA: TGTGCCAGCAGTGACTCCTGGGGGTCTGGGGCCAACGTCCTGACTTTC.

This clonotype was found many times. The V and J genes are TRBV6-1 and TRBJ2-4, with 11 bases fitting TRBD2. The V gene end was trimmed by 5 bases and the J gene end by 5 bases; junction bases not matched to a gene: 23. The CDR3 sequence is 21 residues long. Per germline, CDR1 MNHNS and CDR2 SASEGT. The CDR3 sequence: CASSQLRQGGKLAGEENIQYF. CDR3 sequence (DNA): TGTGCCAGCAGTCAACTAAGACAGGGGGGAAAACTAGCGGGAGAAGAAAACATTCAGTACTTC.

This clonotype was counted at least ten times. The rearrangement uses TRBV29-1 and TRBJ2-3, with D unclear. Trimming left V 0 bases short and J 2 bases short, with 9 bases between. Germline V gives CDR1 SQVTM, CDR2 ANQGSEA. This CDR3 has 14 amino acids. CDR3 protein: CSVEENFLTDTQYF. In DNA, the CDR3 is TGCAGCGTTGAAGAGAACTTCCTCACAGATACGCAGTATTTT.

This clonotype occurred many times. CDR3 residues: CAGAGTGRNEQFF. CDR3 DNA sequence: TGTGCCGGGGCCGGGACAGGGCGCAATGAGCAGTTCTTC. The chain couples TRBV28 to TRBJ2-1, with TRBD1 matching 9 bases. V shed 11 bases and J 6 bases; nucleotides not matched to a gene: 8. Germline-derived CDR1 and CDR2 are MDHEN and SYDVKM. The CDR3 sequence is 13 residues long.

This clonotype was seen ten or more times. V gene TRBV7-8 combines with J gene TRBJ2-3; D gene unclear. There are 14 residues in the CDR3. V was shortened by 3 bases and J by 6 bases, with 13 bases between the two germline ends. CDR1 is SGHVS and CDR2 is FQNEAQ in the germline V gene. The CDR3 protein is CASSFGGDSDTQYF. CDR3 coding DNA: TGTGCCAGCAGCTTTGGTGGAGACTCCGATACGCAGTATTTT.

This clonotype was detected ten times or more. The chain is built from TRBV7-3 and TRBJ2-7, with a tentative D call TRBD1 (6 bases). Deletions cut 1 base from V and 3 bases from J, with 10 bases between. The CDR3 sequence is 14 residues long. Germline-derived CDR1 and CDR2 are SGHTA and FQGTGA. The CDR3 region has the DNA TGTGCCAGCAGCTTAAAGGGGGAGAGCTACGAGCAGTACTTC. Residues: CASSLKGESYEQYF.

In its sample, this clonotype was seen many times. V gene TRBV11-2 combines with J gene TRBJ2-1; no clear D. Trimming took off 3 bases at V and 9 bases at J, with 6 bases between the two ends. The CDR3 is 11 amino acids. Germline CDR1 and CDR2: SGHAT and FQNNGV. For the CDR3, the DNA is TGTGCCAGCAGCTTTGAAGGTGAGCAGTTCTTC. As protein: CASSFEGEQFF.

This clonotype was observed a few times. The V gene is TRBV2, the J gene TRBJ1-1; possibly TRBD1 for D (5 bases). V lost 10 bases to trimming and J lost 6 bases, with 15 bases between them. The CDR3 covers 12 residues. Germline V gives CDR1 SNHLY, CDR2 FYNNEI. The CDR3 reads CAICSIGAEAFF. The CDR3 nucleotides read TGTGCCATCTGCTCAATAGGGGCTGAAGCTTTCTTT.

This clonotype has a count of ten or more. This chain connects TRBV7-3 to TRBJ2-3; the D gene could be TRBD1 or TRBD2 (5 bases each). There are 14 residues in the CDR3. Germline CDR1 SGHTA, CDR2 FQGTGA. V was pared by 2 bases and J by 6 bases, with 12 bases between. CDR3 nucleotides: TGTGCCAGCAGCTTAGTCGGGGCGTCCGATACGCAGTATTTT. It codes for CASSLVGASDTQYF.

In this sample, this clonotype turned up many times. The chain uses TRBV4-1 and TRBJ2-7; TRBD1 is a possible D gene (6 bases). CDR1 and CDR2 (germline): MGHRA, YSYEKL. Trimming cost V 4 bases and J 2 bases, with 12 bases left between them. The CDR3 totals 14 residues. The CDR3 region is CASSLRDKPYEQYF. In DNA, the CDR3 is TGCGCCAGCAGCCTCCGGGACAAACCCTACGAGCAGTACTTC.

This clonotype occurred many times. The chain couples TRBV4-2 to TRBJ2-1; the match to TRBD2 covers 7 bases. This CDR3 spans 12 amino acids. Germline V CDR1 and CDR2: LGHNA, YNFKEQ. Trimming at V came to 6 bases and at J to 8 bases, leaving 4 bases not matched to a gene. In DNA, the CDR3 is TGTGCCAGCAGTCGGACTAGTTATGAGCAGTTCTTC. Translated: CASSRTSYEQFF.